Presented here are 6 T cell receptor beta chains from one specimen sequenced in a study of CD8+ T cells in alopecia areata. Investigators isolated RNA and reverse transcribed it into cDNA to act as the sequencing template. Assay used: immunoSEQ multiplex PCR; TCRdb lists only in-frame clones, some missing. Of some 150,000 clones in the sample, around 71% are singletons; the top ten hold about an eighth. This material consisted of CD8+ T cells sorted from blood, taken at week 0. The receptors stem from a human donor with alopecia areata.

The CDR3 DNA is TGTGCCACCAGCAGGAGAGGTGACACCGGGGAGCTGTTTTTT. Translating it yields CATSRRGDTGELFF. The chain combines TRBV15 with TRBJ2-2; no firm D call. Trimming took 3 bases from V and 3 from J, leaving 8 bases between them. The germline V gene has CDR1 LNHNV and CDR2 YYDKDF (reference sequence). The CDR3 is 14 amino acids.

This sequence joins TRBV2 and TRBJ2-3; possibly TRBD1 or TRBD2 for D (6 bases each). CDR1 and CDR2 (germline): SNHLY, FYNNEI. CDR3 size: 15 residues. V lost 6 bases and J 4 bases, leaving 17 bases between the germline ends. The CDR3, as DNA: TGTGCCAGCAGCTATTCGGGGGCCGTGGCAGATACGCAGTATTTT. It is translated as CASSYSGAVADTQYF.

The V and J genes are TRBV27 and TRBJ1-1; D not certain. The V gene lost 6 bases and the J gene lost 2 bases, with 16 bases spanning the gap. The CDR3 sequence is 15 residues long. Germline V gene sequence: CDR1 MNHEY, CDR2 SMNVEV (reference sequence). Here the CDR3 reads CASSQRKTGNTEAFF. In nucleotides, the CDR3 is TGTGCCAGCAGCCAAAGAAAAACGGGAAACACTGAAGCTTTCTTT.

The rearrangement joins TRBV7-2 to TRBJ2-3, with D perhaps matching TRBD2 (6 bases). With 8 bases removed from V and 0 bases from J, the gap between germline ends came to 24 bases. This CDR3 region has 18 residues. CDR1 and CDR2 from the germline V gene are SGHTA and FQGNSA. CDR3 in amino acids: CASDSWTIEISSTDTQYF. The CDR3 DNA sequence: TGTGCCAGCGACAGTTGGACTATCGAAATATCTAGCACAGATACGCAGTATTTT.

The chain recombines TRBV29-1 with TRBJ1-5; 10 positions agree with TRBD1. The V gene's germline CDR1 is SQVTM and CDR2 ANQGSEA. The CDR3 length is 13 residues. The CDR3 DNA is TGCGCGACGGGGGGACAGGGGAATCAGCCCCAGCATTTT. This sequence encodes CATGGQGNQPQHF.

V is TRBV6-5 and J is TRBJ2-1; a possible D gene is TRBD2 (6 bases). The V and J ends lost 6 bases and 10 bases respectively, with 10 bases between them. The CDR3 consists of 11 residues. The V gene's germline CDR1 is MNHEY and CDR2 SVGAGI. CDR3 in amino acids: CASSQGGEQFF. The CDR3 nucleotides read TGTGCCAGCAGCCAGGGAGGCGAGCAGTTCTTC.